This T cell receptor beta chain stems from a study of control samples from healthy donors and cancer patients. Trimming pared 1 base from V and 1 base from J, leaving 8 bases between. This CDR3 contains 14 residues. The germline CDR1 and CDR2 sequences are SGHDT and YYEEEE. Sequenced by immunoSEQ multiplex PCR; TCRdb stores in-frame clones only, minus some. The repertoire holds roughly 55,000 clones, with 80% to 95% as singletons. Sequenced sample: PBMCs. The origin of this receptor is a man between 35 and 55 years old with colorectal cancer. V usage is TRBV5-6 and J usage is TRBJ1-2; the D gene is possibly TRBD1 (6 bases). CDR3 in amino acids: CASSLPGVNYGYTF. CDR3 coding DNA: TGTGCCAGCAGCTTGCCAGGGGTTAACTATGGCTACACCTTC.